Listed here are 29 T cell receptor beta chains from one sample, sequenced in a study of blood T cell repertoires in COVID-19 (TCRdb year 2020). The library was prepared using the immunoSEQ multiplex PCR assay. Not all clones reach the TCRdb copy of this immuneACCESS table, which keeps in-frame sequences only. Checked studies attribute under half of the gap to unresolved V genes and leave the rest unexplained. A total of under 250,000 clones appear in this sample, about 78% of them only once. The leading ten clones occupy about 7% of the sample. The specimen sequenced was peripheral blood. The receptors were gathered from a woman between 70 and 85 years old with acute or convalescent COVID-19.

This chain connects TRBV7-2 to TRBJ2-3; D remains unclear. CDR1 is SGHTA, CDR2 FQGNSA, per germline. Trimming removed 4 bases at V and 1 base at J, with 6 bases between. The CDR3 runs 13 residues. For the CDR3, the DNA is TGTGCCAGCAGCTACAGACGCACAGATACGCAGTATTTT. Its translation: CASSYRRTDTQYF.

The chain combines TRBV24-1 with TRBJ2-2; TRBD1 matches 10 bases. The CDR3 runs to 16 residues. Per the germline V gene, CDR1 is KGHDR and CDR2 is SFDVKD. The ends lost 4 bases at V and 4 bases at J; junction bases unmatched: 5. The CDR3: CATSDAGQGPTGELFF. The CDR3 DNA reads TGTGCCACCAGTGACGCGGGACAGGGGCCCACCGGGGAGCTGTTTTTT.

The chain is built from TRBV19 and TRBJ2-7; 13 bases are shared with TRBD2. Germline V gene lookup returns CDR1 LNHDA and CDR2 SQIVND (reference sequence). This CDR3 has 15 amino acids. V shed 5 bases, J shed 3 bases, and the junction held 4 bases outside the gene matches. The CDR3 DNA reads TGTGCCAGTAGTGACGGGACTAGCGGGAACTACGAGCAGTACTTC. Translation: CASSDGTSGNYEQYF.

This rearrangement joins TRBV9 to TRBJ2-7; no clear D gene. There are 14 residues in the CDR3. The germline V gene encodes CDR1 SGDLS and CDR2 YYNGEE. Trimming pared 0 bases from V and 2 bases from J, leaving 9 bases between. The CDR3 nucleotides are TGTGCCAGCAGCGTAGAAATCGACACCTACGAGCAGTACTTC. It specifies CASSVEIDTYEQYF.

The chain uses TRBV19 and TRBJ1-1, with D tentatively TRBD1 (5 bases). Trimming stripped 9 bases from V and 3 bases from J, with 20 bases between. Germline assignment: CDR1 LNHDA and CDR2 SQIVND (reference sequence). CDR3 length equals 15 residues. CDR3 sequence (DNA): TGTGCCAGCCAGTATAGTAGCGGGGGTGACACTGAAGCTTTCTTT. Translation gives CASQYSSGGDTEAFF.

The J gene is TRBJ2-7, the V gene TRBV7-2; D not resolved. The germline V and J ends were trimmed by 1 base and 0 bases, with 7 bases remaining between them. CDR1 is SGHTA and CDR2 is FQGNSA in the germline V gene. This CDR3 spans 14 amino acids. The CDR3 nucleotides read TGTGCCAGCAGCTTAGTGGCCTCCTCCTACGAGCAGTACGTC. Residues: CASSLVASSYEQYV.

Concerning this clone itself: This same CDR3 is encoded by further DNA sequences in the sample. V and J are TRBV5-1 and TRBJ1-3; a possible D gene is TRBD1 (5 bases). The germline gives CDR1 SGHRS, CDR2 YFSETQ. CDR3 length: 14 residues. Trimming took off 2 bases at V and 4 bases at J, with 10 bases between the two ends. Here the CDR3 reads CASSFDSAGNTIYF. In DNA form, the CDR3 reads TGCGCCAGCAGCTTCGACAGCGCGGGAAACACCATATATTTT.

Written as DNA, the CDR3 is TGCGCCAGCAGCTTGGGGATCCGCGGGGCTTTCAATGAGCAGTTCTTC. Amino acids: CASSLGIRGAFNEQFF. V is TRBV5-1 and J is TRBJ2-1, with a weak D call TRBD2 (6 bases). The V gene's germline CDR1 is SGHRS and CDR2 YFSETQ. Trimming cost V 0 bases and J 6 bases, with 16 bases left between them. There are 16 residues in the CDR3.

J is TRBJ2-5 and V is TRBV24-1; 8 nucleotides align to TRBD2. V lost 5 bases, J lost 5 bases, and 9 bases stayed unmatched. The CDR3 runs to 15 residues. CDR1 is KGHDR, CDR2 SFDVKD, per germline. As DNA, the CDR3 is TGTGCCACCAGTGCATTAGGGACTAGTGGGGAGACCCAGTACTTC. Amino acids: CATSALGTSGETQYF.

A single count supports this clone. The chain couples TRBV24-1 to TRBJ2-3; 8 bases line up with TRBD2. This CDR3 has 15 amino acids. The germline V gene encodes CDR1 KGHDR and CDR2 SFDVKD. The V gene end was trimmed by 7 bases and the J gene end by 9 bases; junction bases not matched to a gene: 14. In DNA, the CDR3 is TGTGCCACCAGCCCCGCGGGGGGACTAGAGAAAACGCAGTATTTT. This encodes CATSPAGGLEKTQYF.

This clone was recorded a few times. The chain carries TRBV11-2 and TRBJ2-5, with TRBD1 matching 8 bases. CDR1 is SGHAT, CDR2 FQNNGV, per germline. J was trimmed by 1 base and V by 1 base; bases with no gene match: 2. The CDR3 has 15 residues. CDR3 bases: TGTGCCAGCAGCTTAGGAGGGACAGGCCAAGAGACCCAGTACTTC. Residues: CASSLGGTGQETQYF.

The J gene is TRBJ2-7, the V gene TRBV25-1; 8 nucleotides agree with TRBD1. This CDR3 contains 15 residues. V shed 3 bases and J 3 bases; nucleotides not matched to a gene: 7. Per germline, CDR1 MGHDK and CDR2 SYGVNS. CDR3 sequence reads: CASSEDQGAHYEQYV. CDR3 in DNA: TGTGCCAGCAGTGAGGACCAGGGGGCTCACTACGAGCAGTACGTC.

The chain joins TRBV24-1 to TRBJ2-5, with TRBD2 matching over 10 bases. Losses at the gene ends were 3 bases for V and 4 bases for J; bases not matched to a gene: 13. This CDR3 is 18 amino acids long. Germline assignment: CDR1 KGHDR and CDR2 SFDVKD. CDR3 sequence (DNA): TGTGCCACCAGTGATATCCTAGCGGGGGAACGGGACCTAGAGACCCAGTACTTC. Protein product: CATSDILAGERDLETQYF.

This rearrangement joins TRBV7-2 to TRBJ2-7; 9 bases agree with TRBD2. Trimming cost V 0 bases and J 6 bases; bases outside gene matches: 6. Per the germline V gene, CDR1 is SGHTA and CDR2 is FQGNSA. CDR3 length: 15 residues. This chain's CDR3 is CASSLAQASGVEQYF. The CDR3, as DNA: TGTGCCAGCAGCTTAGCCCAAGCTAGCGGGGTCGAGCAGTACTTC. The full variable domain, rest sourced from reference TRBV7-2 and TRBJ2-7, is GAGVSQSPSNKVTEKGKDVELRCDPISGHTALYWYRQSLGQGLEFLIYFQGNSAPDKSGLPSDRFSAERTGGSVSTLTIQRTQQEDSAVYLCASSLAQASGVEQYFGPGTRLTVT.

This clone has only a few counts. The V and J genes are TRBV3-1 (or the pseudogene TRBV3-2) and TRBJ2-5; 11 bases match TRBD2. This CDR3 spans 14 amino acids. With V trimmed by 6 bases and J by 4 bases, 4 bases remained unmatched. CDR1 and CDR2 from the germline V gene are LGHDT and YNNKEL (reference sequence). The CDR3 DNA follows: TGTGCCAGCAGTCTAGCGGGGGGCGGAGAGACCCAGTACTTC. Encoded protein: CASSLAGGGETQYF.

CDR3 nucleotide sequence: TGTGCCAGCAGCCCAACTCAAGGGGCTGGGTACTTC. Translation: CASSPTQGAGYF. The chain links TRBV5-8 to TRBJ2-7, with D possibly matching TRBD1 (5 bases). The length of the CDR3 is 12 residues. Germline CDR1 is SGHTS and CDR2 is YDEGEE. Trimming pared 4 bases from V and 12 bases from J, leaving 17 bases between.

The chain is built from TRBV7-2 and TRBJ1-5, with 7 bases aligning to TRBD1. The CDR3 is 15 amino acids. Germline-derived CDR1 and CDR2 are SGHTA and FQGNSA. V was clipped by 5 bases and J by 6 bases; unmatched bases: 10. DNA of the CDR3: TGTGCCAGCAGCCCCAGGCCTGACAGGGCTCAGCCCCAGCATTTT. Translation: CASSPRPDRAQPQHF.

V and J are TRBV5-6 and TRBJ1-2, with D unresolved. Trimming left V 2 bases short and J 7 bases short, with 12 bases between. Germline-derived CDR1 and CDR2 are SGHDT and YYEEEE. There are 13 residues in the CDR3. The CDR3 protein is CASSFEQIGGYTF. The CDR3 nucleotides are TGTGCCAGCAGCTTTGAACAGATTGGTGGCTACACCTTC.

The rearrangement uses TRBV4-1 and TRBJ1-2; the D is unclear. The CDR3 is 12 residues long. The ends were cut back, 6 bases at V and 5 bases at J, with 10 bases in the middle. The germline gives CDR1 MGHRA, CDR2 YSYEKL. Written as DNA, the CDR3 is TGCGCCAGCAGGCTGGAGGGTTATGGCTACACCTTC. Its translation is CASRLEGYGYTF.

The chain carries TRBV3-1 (or the pseudogene TRBV3-2) and TRBJ1-2; TRBD1 agrees at 8 bases. Unmatched junction bases numbered 4, after V lost 2 bases and J lost 5 bases. The germline CDR1 and CDR2 sequences are LGHDT and YNNKEL (reference sequence). This CDR3 contains 14 residues. The DNA of the CDR3 is TGTGCCAGCAGCCAACCAGGGGGCCTATATGGCTACACCTTC. It codes for CASSQPGGLYGYTF.

Concerning this clone: Other DNA sequences of this sample code for an identical CDR3. The chain uses TRBV6-1 and TRBJ2-5, with D possibly matching TRBD1 (5 bases). Germline CDR1 and CDR2: MNHNS and SASEGT. V was clipped by 0 bases and J by 2 bases, with 7 bases between them. The CDR3 is made up of 14 amino acids. This CDR3 reads CASSEAQGQETQYF. CDR3 nucleotide sequence: TGTGCCAGCAGTGAAGCTCAGGGTCAAGAGACCCAGTACTTC.

The V gene is TRBV20-1, the J gene TRBJ2-5; D may be TRBD2 (5 bases). CDR1 is DFQATT and CDR2 is SNEGSKA in the germline V gene (reference sequence). The CDR3 spans 16 residues. The ends were cut back, 3 bases at V and 5 bases at J, with 22 bases in the middle. CDR3 bases: TGCAGTGCTAGTTATCCGGGTAGCAGGAGGTCGGAGACCCAGTACTTC. It encodes CSASYPGSRRSETQYF.

The chain joins TRBV9 to TRBJ2-5; 10 nucleotides match TRBD2. The junction had 7 bases not matched to a gene; V was cut back by 0 bases and J by 5 bases. Germline loops: CDR1 SGDLS, CDR2 YYNGEE. The CDR3 spans 16 residues. DNA of the CDR3: TGTGCCAGCAGCGTAGACAGCGGGGGGGCCCGGGAGACCCAGTACTTC. Encoded protein: CASSVDSGGARETQYF.

This clone was seen a single time. The chain links TRBV12-3 or TRBV12-4 to TRBJ1-2; tentative D call: TRBD1 (6 bases). CDR3 length: 13 amino acids. V was pared by 5 bases and J by 1 base, with 8 bases between. Here the CDR3 DNA reads TGTGCCAGCAGTAACAGGGTTAACTATGGCTACACCTTC. It is translated as CASSNRVNYGYTF.

The chain joins TRBV18 to TRBJ2-7; 8 nucleotides line up with TRBD1. CDR3 length: 13 residues. Germline CDR1 KGHSH, CDR2 LQKENI. The J segment lost 5 bases and the V segment lost 5 bases, leaving 5 bases of the junction unmatched. CDR3 region: CASSEDRGDEQYF. DNA for the CDR3: TGTGCCAGCTCAGAAGACAGGGGCGACGAGCAGTACTTC.

The J gene is TRBJ1-1, the V gene TRBV5-1; D remains unclear. Germline CDR1 and CDR2: SGHRS and YFSETQ. V was trimmed by 0 bases and J by 0 bases, leaving 15 bases between them. The CDR3 is 17 residues long. Written as DNA, the CDR3 is TGCGCCAGCAGCTTGGATTGGCAGGCCATTATGAACACTGAAGCTTTCTTT. It specifies CASSLDWQAIMNTEAFF.

DNA of the CDR3: TGCGCCAGCAGCTTGGCCCCAGGGGGCCAGGAGACCCAGTACTTC. Its translation is CASSLAPGGQETQYF. This chain connects TRBV5-1 to TRBJ2-5; TRBD1 matches 8 bases. Germline assignment: CDR1 SGHRS and CDR2 YFSETQ. V trimming: 0 bases; J trimming: 5 bases; junction bases outside the gene matches: 6. The CDR3 spans 15 residues.

This clone was recorded only once. The V gene is TRBV24-1, the J gene TRBJ2-7; TRBD2 matches 9 bases. From germline, CDR1 is KGHDR and CDR2 SFDVKD. This CDR3 has 15 residues. Trimming took 4 bases from V and 3 from J; bases not matched to a gene: 6. The CDR3 sequence is CATSDTTSGVYEQYV. The CDR3 bases are TGTGCCACCAGTGACACGACTAGCGGAGTCTACGAGCAGTACGTC.

This clone has more than one count but fewer than ten. This chain uses TRBV4-2 with TRBJ2-1, with D possibly matching TRBD2 (5 bases). From germline, CDR1 is LGHNA and CDR2 YNFKEQ. This CDR3 is 18 amino acids long. Trimming took 0 bases from V and 0 from J, leaving 15 bases between them. The CDR3 region is CASSQDVRARGSYNEQFF. CDR3 sequence (DNA): TGTGCCAGCAGCCAAGATGTGAGGGCCCGGGGCTCCTACAATGAGCAGTTCTTC.